This is a list of T cell receptor beta chains from one sample in a study of T cells in localized non-small cell lung cancer. Produced via immunoSEQ multiplex PCR; TCRdb's table is partial and in-frame only. Seen here are some 35,000 clones, about 92% observed once, and the top ten hold roughly 6.9%. This sample comprised peripheral blood, obtained before any cancer treatment. Source of these receptors: a female donor over 55 with stage I lung adenocarcinoma. The CDR3 runs from the conserved cysteine through the conserved F or W. Part of the rows lack a size; the others show once, few, many or a class for expanded clones.

CATSPGGVVVTDTQYF	TRBV15	16	NA
CASSISGAENYGYTF	TRBV7-2	15	NA
CASSAGVGTGELFF	TRBV25-1	14	NA
CASSTWTGRENIQYF	TRBV5-1	15	NA
CASRIISTNYGYTF	TRBV5-5	14	NA
CASSLVSTGISDTQYF	TRBV5-6	16	NA
CASSSTKGNTEAFF	TRBV5-1	14	NA
CASSQDRPKDGYTF	TRBV18	14	NA
CASSLSRAGKETQYF	TRBV6-6	15	once
CASSSLWTGTTDTQYF	TRBV7-9	16	NA
CASSLEPAGALTTGELFF	TRBV5-1	18	NA
CASGLGNEQFF	TRBV6-5	11	NA
CASTLRQGAGGYGYTF	TRBV19	16	NA
CASSLRSFNSNYGYTF	TRBV7-9	16	NA
CASSFRGGNTIYF	TRBV27	13	NA
CASSYSPWANTEAFF	TRBV6-5	15	NA
CASSSGSGNLGNTIYF	TRBV7-9	16	NA
CASSLNVHEQFF	TRBV11-3	12	NA
CASSIVGGQGTQPQHF	TRBV19	16	once
CASSSERRNTEAFF	TRBV18	14	NA
CASSLPGPSSGGYTF	TRBV6-6	15	NA